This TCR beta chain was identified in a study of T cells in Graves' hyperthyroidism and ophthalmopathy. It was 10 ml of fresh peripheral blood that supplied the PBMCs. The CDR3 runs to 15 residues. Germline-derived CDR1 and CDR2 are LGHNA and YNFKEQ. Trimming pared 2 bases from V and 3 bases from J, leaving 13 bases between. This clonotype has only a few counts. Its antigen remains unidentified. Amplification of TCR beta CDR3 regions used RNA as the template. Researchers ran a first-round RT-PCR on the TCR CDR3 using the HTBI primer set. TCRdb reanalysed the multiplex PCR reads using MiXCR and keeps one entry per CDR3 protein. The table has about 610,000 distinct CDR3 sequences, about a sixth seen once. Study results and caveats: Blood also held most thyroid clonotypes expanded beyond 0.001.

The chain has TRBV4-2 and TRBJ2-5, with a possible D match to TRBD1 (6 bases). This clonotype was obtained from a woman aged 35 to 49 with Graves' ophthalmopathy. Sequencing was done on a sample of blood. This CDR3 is CASSQQGSLEETQYF. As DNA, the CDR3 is TGTGCCAGCAGCCAACAGGGGTCATTGGAAGAGACCCAGTACTTC.